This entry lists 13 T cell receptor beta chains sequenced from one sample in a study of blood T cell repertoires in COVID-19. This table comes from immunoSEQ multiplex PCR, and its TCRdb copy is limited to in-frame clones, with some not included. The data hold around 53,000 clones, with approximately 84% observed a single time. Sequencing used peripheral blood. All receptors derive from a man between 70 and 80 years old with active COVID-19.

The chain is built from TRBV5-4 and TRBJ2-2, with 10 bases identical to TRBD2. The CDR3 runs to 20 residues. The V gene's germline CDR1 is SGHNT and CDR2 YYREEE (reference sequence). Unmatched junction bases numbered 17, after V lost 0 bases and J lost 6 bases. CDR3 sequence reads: CASSLGGRLLAGDRAGELFF. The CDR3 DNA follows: TGTGCCAGCAGCTTGGGAGGGCGGTTGCTAGCGGGAGATCGGGCCGGGGAGCTGTTTTTT.

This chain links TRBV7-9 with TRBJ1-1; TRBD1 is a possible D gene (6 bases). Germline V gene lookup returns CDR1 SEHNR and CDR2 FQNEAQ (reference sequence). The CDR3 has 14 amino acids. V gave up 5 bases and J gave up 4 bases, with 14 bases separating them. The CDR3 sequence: CASSLLQGSTEAFF. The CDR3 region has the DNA TGTGCCAGCAGCCTCCTCCAGGGGAGCACTGAAGCTTTCTTT.

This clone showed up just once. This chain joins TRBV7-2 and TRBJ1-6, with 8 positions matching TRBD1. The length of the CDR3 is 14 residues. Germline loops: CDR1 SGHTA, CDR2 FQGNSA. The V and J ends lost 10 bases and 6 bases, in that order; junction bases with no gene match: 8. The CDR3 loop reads CAIGPGQVNSPLHF. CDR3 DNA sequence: TGTGCCATCGGACCGGGACAGGTTAATTCACCCCTCCACTTT. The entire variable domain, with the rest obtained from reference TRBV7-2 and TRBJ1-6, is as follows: GAGVSQSPSNKVTEKGKDVELRCDPISGHTALYWYRQSLGQGLEFLIYFQGNSAPDKSGLPSDRFSAERTGGSVSTLTIQRTQQEDSAVYLCAIGPGQVNSPLHFGNGTRLTVT.

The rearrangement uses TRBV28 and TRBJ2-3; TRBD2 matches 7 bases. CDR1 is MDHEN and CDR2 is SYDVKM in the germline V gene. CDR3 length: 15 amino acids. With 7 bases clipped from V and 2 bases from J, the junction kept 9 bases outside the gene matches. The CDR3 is CASTPGGLLTDTQYF. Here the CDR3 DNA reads TGTGCCAGCACTCCGGGGGGACTACTCACAGATACGCAGTATTTT.

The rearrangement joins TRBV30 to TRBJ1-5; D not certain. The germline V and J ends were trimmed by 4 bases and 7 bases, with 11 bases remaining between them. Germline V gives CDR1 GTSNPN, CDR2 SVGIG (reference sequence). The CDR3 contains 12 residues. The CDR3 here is CAWNEGGQPQHF. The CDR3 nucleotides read TGTGCCTGGAATGAGGGAGGGCAGCCCCAGCATTTT.

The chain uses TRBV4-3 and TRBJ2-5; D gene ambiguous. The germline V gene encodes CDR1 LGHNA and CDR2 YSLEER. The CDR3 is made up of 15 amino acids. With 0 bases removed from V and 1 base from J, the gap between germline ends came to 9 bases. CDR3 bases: TGCGCCAGCAGCCAAGATTCCGCTAGCCAAGAGACCCAGTACTTC. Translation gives CASSQDSASQETQYF.

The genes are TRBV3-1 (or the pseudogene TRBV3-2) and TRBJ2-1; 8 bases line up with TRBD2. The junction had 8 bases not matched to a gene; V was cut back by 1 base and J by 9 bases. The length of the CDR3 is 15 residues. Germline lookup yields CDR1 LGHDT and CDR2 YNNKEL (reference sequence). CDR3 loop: CASSQALLAGGEQFF. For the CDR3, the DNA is TGTGCCAGCAGCCAAGCCCTATTGGCGGGAGGTGAGCAGTTCTTC.

This CDR3 reads CASSVLSNTGELFF. For the CDR3, the DNA is TGTGCCAGCAGCGTGTTATCGAACACCGGGGAGCTGTTTTTT. This chain joins TRBV9 and TRBJ2-2, with unresolved D. The V gene lost 2 bases and the J gene lost 0 bases, with 5 bases spanning the gap. This CDR3 spans 14 amino acids. The germline gives CDR1 SGDLS, CDR2 YYNGEE.

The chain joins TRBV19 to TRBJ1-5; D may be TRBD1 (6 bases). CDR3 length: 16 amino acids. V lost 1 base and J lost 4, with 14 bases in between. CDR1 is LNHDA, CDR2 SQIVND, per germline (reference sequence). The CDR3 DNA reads TGTGCCAGTAGTATAGTTGCAGGGGCGACTAATCAGCCCCAGCATTTT. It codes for CASSIVAGATNQPQHF. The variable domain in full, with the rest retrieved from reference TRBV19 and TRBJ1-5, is DGGITQSPKYLFRKEGQNVTLSCEQNLNHDAMYWYRQDPGQGLRLIYYSQIVNDFQKGDIAEGYSVSREKKESFPLTVTSAQKNPTAFYLCASSIVAGATNQPQHFGDGTRLSIL.

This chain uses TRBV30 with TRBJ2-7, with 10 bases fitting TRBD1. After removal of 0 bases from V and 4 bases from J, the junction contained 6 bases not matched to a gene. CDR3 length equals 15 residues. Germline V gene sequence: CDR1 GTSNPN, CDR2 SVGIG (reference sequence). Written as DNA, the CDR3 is TGTGCCTGGAGTGTACGGGACAGGGGTATATACGAGCAGTACTTC. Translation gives CAWSVRDRGIYEQYF.

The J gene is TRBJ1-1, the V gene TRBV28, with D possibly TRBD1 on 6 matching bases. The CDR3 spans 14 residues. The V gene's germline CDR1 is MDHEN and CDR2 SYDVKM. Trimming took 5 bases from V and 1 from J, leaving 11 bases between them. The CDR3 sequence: CASSGPGQNTEAFF. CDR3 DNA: TGTGCCAGCAGTGGTCCGGGACAGAACACTGAAGCTTTCTTT.

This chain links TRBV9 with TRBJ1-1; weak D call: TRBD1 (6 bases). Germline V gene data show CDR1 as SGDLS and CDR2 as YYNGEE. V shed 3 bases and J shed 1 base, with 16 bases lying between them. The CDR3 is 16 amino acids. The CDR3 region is CASSATGLFGNTEAFF. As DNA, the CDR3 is TGTGCCAGCAGCGCCACAGGGTTGTTTGGGAACACTGAAGCTTTCTTT.

The CDR3 nucleotides read TGCGCCAGCAGCCAAACCCAGGGGATCTATGGCTACACCTTC. Protein sequence: CASSQTQGIYGYTF. The rearrangement joins TRBV4-3 to TRBJ1-2; D might be TRBD1 (6 bases). V was pared by 2 bases and J by 4 bases, with 11 bases between. Germline CDR1 reads LGHNA; CDR2 reads YSLEER. The CDR3 has 14 amino acids.